Presented here are 11 T cell receptor beta chains from one specimen sequenced in a study of lymphopenia after photon versus proton radiotherapy. Sequencing was performed with immunoSEQ multiplex PCR; in TCRdb, only in-frame clones are kept and a portion is missing. The repertoire holds 60,000 to 75,000 clones, about 85% seen once, with 9.5% to 15% in the top ten. The sequenced sample was peripheral blood, obtained from a patient treated with proton-based radiotherapy. The receptors derive from a man at least 80 years old with esophageal cancer.

The CDR3 reads CASTRMGLMTDTQYF. CDR3 DNA sequence: TGTGCCAGCACCCGCATGGGGTTGATGACAGATACGCAGTATTTT. The V and J genes are TRBV6-1 and TRBJ2-3; D is uncertain. V lost 7 bases to trimming and J lost 3 bases, with 17 bases between them. The CDR3 spans 15 residues. Germline CDR1 reads MNHNS; CDR2 reads SASEGT.

The chain is built from TRBV6-5 and TRBJ1-5; D perhaps matches TRBD1 (5 bases). Between the trimmed V and J ends, which lost 4 bases and 2 bases, there was a span of 12 bases. The CDR3 consists of 15 residues. In germline, CDR1 is MNHEY, CDR2 SVGAGI. Here the CDR3 reads CASSFGREGNQPQHF. As DNA, the CDR3 is TGTGCCAGCAGTTTTGGCAGGGAGGGCAATCAGCCCCAGCATTTT.

The chain carries TRBV6-5 and TRBJ1-1, with no clear D. V was pared by 1 base and J by 11 bases, with 11 bases between. Germline lookup yields CDR1 MNHEY and CDR2 SVGAGI. The CDR3 contains 12 residues. The CDR3 bases are TGTGCCAGCAGTTACTTGGAGACACCTGCTTTCTTT. Residues: CASSYLETPAFF.

The V gene is TRBV27, the J gene TRBJ2-7; possible D gene TRBD1, 5 bases. V shed 2 bases and J shed 3 bases, with 17 bases lying between them. The CDR3 extends over 16 amino acids. Per the germline V gene, CDR1 is MNHEY and CDR2 is SMNVEV (reference sequence). CDR3 sequence reads: CASSLGRETFRYEQYF. CDR3 DNA sequence: TGTGCCAGCAGTTTAGGCAGGGAAACTTTCCGCTACGAGCAGTACTTC.

CDR3 in DNA: TGCGCCAGCAGCTATGGGGCGCCGAGCTCCTACGAGCAGTACTTC. Translation: CASSYGAPSSYEQYF. The chain recombines TRBV5-1 with TRBJ2-7; a possible D gene is TRBD1 (5 bases). The CDR3 has 15 residues. Trimming pared 3 bases from V and 0 bases from J, leaving 13 bases between. Germline lookup yields CDR1 SGHRS and CDR2 YFSETQ.

The chain links TRBV29-1 to TRBJ2-5; TRBD2 aligns across 7 bases. V gave up 4 bases and J gave up 4 bases; unmatched junction bases: 6. The CDR3 consists of 13 residues. Germline CDR1 SQVTM, CDR2 ANQGSEA. The CDR3 is CSVAGGRTETQYF. The CDR3 nucleotides read TGCAGCGTTGCGGGCGGGAGAACAGAGACCCAGTACTTC.

The chain recombines TRBV5-1 with TRBJ2-1; TRBD2 matches 10 bases. J was trimmed by 4 bases and V by 4 bases; bases with no gene match: 5. Germline values: CDR1 SGHRS, CDR2 YFSETQ. The CDR3 has 15 amino acids. Here the CDR3 DNA reads TGCGCCAGCAGCGTACTAGCGGGGAGTTACAATGAGCAGTTCTTC. Its translation is CASSVLAGSYNEQFF.

This clone appeared once. The chain links TRBV19 to TRBJ2-4; possible D gene TRBD1, 5 bases. The CDR3 contains 13 residues. The germline V gene encodes CDR1 LNHDA and CDR2 SQIVND (reference sequence). The V and J ends lost 5 bases and 4 bases respectively, with 9 bases between them. CDR3 in DNA: TGTGCCAGTAGTGGGGCCGGAAAAAACATTCAGTACTTC. This codes for CASSGAGKNIQYF.

Only one count was recorded for this clone. In DNA form, the CDR3 reads TGTGCCAGCAGCTTAGAAGCGGGAGTAGTTCACGAGCAGTACTTC. This sequence encodes CASSLEAGVVHEQYF. The chain uses TRBV7-2 and TRBJ2-7; 8 positions match TRBD2. Looked up from germline, CDR1 is SGHTA and CDR2 is FQGNSA. Unmatched junction bases numbered 7, after V lost 1 base and J lost 5 bases. There are 15 residues in the CDR3. The whole variable domain, remainder taken from reference TRBV7-2 and TRBJ2-7, is GAGVSQSPSNKVTEKGKDVELRCDPISGHTALYWYRQSLGQGLEFLIYFQGNSAPDKSGLPSDRFSAERTGGSVSTLTIQRTQQEDSAVYLCASSLEAGVVHEQYFGPGTRLTVT.

As regards this clone: An end of the junction differs from the germline gene, which may be a read error. This chain links TRBV7-7 with TRBJ1-3; tentative D call: TRBD1 (5 bases). The CDR3 runs to 15 residues. The germline V gene encodes CDR1 SSHAT and CDR2 FNYEAQ (reference sequence). The CDR3 nucleotides are TGTGCTAGCAGCCGTGACAGACTGGGAGGAAACACCATATATTTT. Amino acid sequence: CASSRDRLGGNTIYF.

The chain joins TRBV7-8 to TRBJ1-5, with a possible D match to TRBD1 (6 bases). This CDR3 has 19 amino acids. Germline CDR1 and CDR2: SGHVS and FQNEAQ. V lost 4 bases to trimming and J lost 0 bases, with 22 bases between them. CDR3 DNA: TGTGCCAGCAGCTCCGCCTGGGACACCCACGATTATAGCAATCAGCCCCAGCATTTT. It yields the protein CASSSAWDTHDYSNQPQHF.